This TCR beta chain was observed in a study of CD8 T cells in ankylosing spondylitis. A single record per CDR3 protein comes from TCRdb applying MiXCR to the 5' RACE reads. The sample holds approximately 31,000 distinct CDR3 sequences, under 40% seen once. General study points: Some of these motif variants have turned up before, in reports on reactive arthritis synovial fluid and blood. Those disease-linked clones were CD8+; they were also relatively rare in peripheral blood. Blood from ankylosing spondylitis patients appeared to carry a characteristic roughly 8-variant TCR beta motif.

Germline CDR1 and CDR2: MNHNS and SASEGT. Trimming shortened V by 10 bases and J by 4 bases, and 19 bases separated the two germline ends. This CDR3 has 15 residues. This clonotype was counted a few times. Its antigen is unknown. V usage is TRBV6-1 and J usage is TRBJ2-2; D remains ambiguous. This TCR came from a male donor with ankylosing spondylitis. The material sequenced was synovial fluid, either unsorted or a sorted T cell fraction (not recorded which). The CDR3 sequence is CATQLLPSGTGELFF. For the CDR3, the DNA is TGTGCCACCCAACTTTTACCCTCAGGCACCGGGGAGCTGTTTTTT.